The 14 T cell receptor beta chains presented below share a single source sample, sequenced in a study of T cell repertoires in cytomegalovirus infection. MiXCR, applied by TCRdb to the reads, yields one record per CDR3 protein. The table includes about 600,000 distinct CDR3 sequences, approximately 24% detected once. Source material: CD8+ T cells from PBMCs. Receptor source: a human donor in good health (CMV status not recorded). Some clones in this sample may be carry-over from other donors' samples.

The V and J genes are TRBV7-6 and TRBJ2-2; possible D gene TRBD1, 5 bases. Trimming removed 5 bases at V and 2 bases at J, with 15 bases between. The CDR3 length is 16 residues. Germline CDR1 is SGHVS and CDR2 is FNYEAQ. The CDR3 DNA follows: TGTGCCAGCAGCCCCCCTAGGACAAAAAACACCGGGGAGCTGTTTTTT. Translating gives CASSPPRTKNTGELFF.

A word on this clonotype: This could be a read error, since a much larger clone is one nucleotide away. The chain combines TRBV7-2 with TRBJ2-7; 8 nucleotides match TRBD2. V shed 6 bases, J shed 4 bases, and the junction held 11 bases outside the gene matches. The CDR3 covers 15 residues. CDR1 is SGHTA, CDR2 FQGNSA, per germline. The DNA for the CDR3 is TGTGCCAGCAGGCTCGGGACTAGTAGCCTGTACGAGCAGTACTTC. It encodes CASRLGTSSLYEQYF.

This chain joins TRBV7-9 and TRBJ2-1; TRBD2 agrees at 8 bases. Germline CDR1 and CDR2: SEHNR and FQNEAQ (reference sequence). This CDR3 spans 13 amino acids. The V segment lost 8 bases and the J segment 9 bases; nucleotides outside the gene matches: 9. This CDR3 is CASGNRAGGEQFF. In DNA form, the CDR3 reads TGTGCCAGCGGAAACAGGGCGGGAGGTGAGCAGTTCTTC.

This clonotype showed up many times. The chain joins TRBV7-6 to TRBJ2-2; the D is unclear. Germline CDR1 SGHVS, CDR2 FNYEAQ. This CDR3 comprises 14 residues. Trimming took off 5 bases at V and 4 bases at J, with 11 bases between the two ends. CDR3: CASSPYSGTGELFF. The CDR3 DNA reads TGTGCCAGCAGCCCCTACTCGGGCACCGGGGAGCTGTTTTTT.

The V gene is TRBV6-5, the J gene TRBJ1-6; D gene uncertain. Per germline, CDR1 MNHEY and CDR2 SVGAGI. The CDR3 has 17 residues. The germline V and J ends were trimmed by 0 bases and 7 bases, with 16 bases remaining between them. CDR3: CASSYSSGPAGNSPLHF. The CDR3 region has the DNA TGTGCCAGCAGTTACTCAAGTGGGCCCGCGGGGAATTCACCCCTCCACTTT.

This clonotype was counted a few times. The chain employs TRBV6-8 and TRBJ2-3; D may be TRBD1 or TRBD2 (6 bases each). The CDR3 totals 21 residues. Germline V gives CDR1 MNHGY, CDR2 SAAAGT. V lost 1 base and J 2 bases, leaving 28 bases between the germline ends. This CDR3 is CASSYWSISPGAERYTDTQYF. The CDR3, as DNA: TGTGCCAGCAGTTACTGGTCCATAAGCCCGGGGGCGGAGCGTTACACAGATACGCAGTATTTT.

The V and J genes are TRBV20-1 and TRBJ1-5; 7 bases match TRBD1. This CDR3 is 16 amino acids long. V shed 0 bases and J 0 bases; nucleotides not matched to a gene: 5. CDR1 is DFQATT and CDR2 is SNEGSKA in the germline V gene (reference sequence). CDR3 sequence: CSARDGGQPSNQPQHF. DNA of the CDR3: TGCAGTGCTAGAGATGGGGGACAGCCTAGCAATCAGCCCCAGCATTTT.

This clonotype was counted a few times. The V and J genes are TRBV13 and TRBJ1-6; TRBD1 aligns across 8 bases. Germline V gives CDR1 PRHDT, CDR2 FYEKMQ (reference sequence). V dropped 6 bases and J dropped 9; count of bases not matched to a gene: 10. This CDR3 is built from 15 residues. The CDR3, as DNA: TGTGCCAGCAGGTACACAGGGGGAGGTGGTTCACCCCTCCACTTT. Translated, it gives CASRYTGGGGSPLHF.

The rearrangement links TRBV6-2 or TRBV6-3 to TRBJ1-5, with D possibly TRBD1 on 5 matching bases. V was pared by 2 bases and J by 2 bases, with 13 bases between. CDR1 and CDR2 (germline): MNHEY, SVGEGT. The length of the CDR3 is 16 residues. CDR3 in DNA: TGTGCCAGCAGTTACGTTTCAGGGTTCGGCAATCAGCCCCAGCATTTT. As protein: CASSYVSGFGNQPQHF.

This clonotype was picked up a small number of times. The V call is TRBV9, the J call TRBJ2-3; 12 nucleotides line up with TRBD2. Unmatched junction bases numbered 4, after V lost 4 bases and J lost 1 base. CDR3 length: 16 amino acids. The germline gives CDR1 SGDLS, CDR2 YYNGEE. CDR3 nucleotides: TGTGCCAGCAGCCCTAGCGGGGGGGGAGGCACAGATACGCAGTATTTT. It specifies CASSPSGGGGTDTQYF.

There are a few counts of this clonotype. This sequence joins TRBV28 and TRBJ2-7; TRBD1 might be the D (6 bases). The CDR3 sequence is 16 residues long. Trimming pared 2 bases from V and 5 bases from J, leaving 19 bases between. Germline V gene sequence: CDR1 MDHEN, CDR2 SYDVKM. Written as DNA, the CDR3 is TGTGCCAGCAGTTTAGCAAGCGGTTACAGGGAAGACGAGCAGTACGTC. It yields the protein CASSLASGYREDEQYV.

The chain carries TRBV4-1 and TRBJ2-1; the D is unclear. This CDR3 has 14 amino acids. CDR1 is MGHRA and CDR2 is YSYEKL in the germline V gene. The germline V and J ends were trimmed by 0 bases and 6 bases, with 9 bases remaining between them. CDR3 bases: TGCGCCAGCAGCCAAGATGGGCCGCTCAATGAGCAGTTCTTC. It codes for CASSQDGPLNEQFF.

This chain links TRBV7-9 with TRBJ1-1; D is perhaps TRBD1 (5 bases). Germline values: CDR1 SEHNR, CDR2 FQNEAQ (reference sequence). This CDR3 region has 12 residues. Trimming removed 2 bases at V and 10 bases at J, with 11 bases between. The CDR3 DNA reads TGTGCCAGCAGCTTACGGGGGGATCGAGCTTTCTTT. Translated: CASSLRGDRAFF.

This chain links TRBV4-2 with TRBJ2-1, with 9 bases that match TRBD2. V shed 0 bases and J 0 bases; nucleotides not matched to a gene: 18. Looked up from germline, CDR1 is LGHNA and CDR2 is YNFKEQ. The CDR3 sequence is 22 residues long. The CDR3 loop is CASSQEPPTGVAGGNSYNEQFF. The CDR3 nucleotides read TGTGCCAGCAGCCAAGAACCCCCAACGGGGGTTGCGGGAGGGAACTCCTACAATGAGCAGTTCTTC.